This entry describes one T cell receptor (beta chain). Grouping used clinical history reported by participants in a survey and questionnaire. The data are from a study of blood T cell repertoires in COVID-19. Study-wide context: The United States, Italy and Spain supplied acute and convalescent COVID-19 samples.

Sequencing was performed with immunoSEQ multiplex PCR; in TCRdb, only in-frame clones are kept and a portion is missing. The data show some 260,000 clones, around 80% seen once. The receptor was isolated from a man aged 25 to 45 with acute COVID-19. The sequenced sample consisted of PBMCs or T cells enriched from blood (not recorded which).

The CDR3 nucleotides are TGTGCCAGCAGTGAAACGCTTAGCGGGTTAGGCGGGGAGCTGTTTTTT. Amino acids: CASSETLSGLGGELFF. The rearrangement uses TRBV6-1 and TRBJ2-2; 7 bases line up with TRBD2. The J segment lost 7 bases and the V segment lost 2 bases, leaving 10 bases of the junction unmatched. This CDR3 region has 16 residues. In germline, CDR1 is MNHNS, CDR2 SASEGT.